This T cell receptor beta chain stems from a study of Ad26.COV2.S vaccination and SARS-CoV-2 variants. The method was immunoSEQ multiplex PCR; TCRdb's version includes in-frame clones alone and lacks a portion of them. The sample has about 680,000 clones; about 90% are singletons. Treatment denoted: 19 received Ad26.COV2.S at low or high dose, single or two shots; 5 received placebo; per-sample allocation not given. Collection of samples fell on day 63 after the first vaccine or placebo injection. The specimen comprised peripheral blood, sampled in a trial of Ad26.COV2.S vaccine versus placebo. The sequence was collected from a person aged 18 to 65 who received the Ad26.COV2.S COVID-19 vaccine or a placebo.

The DNA for the CDR3 is TGTGCCAGCCGCAAGGCGGTTCAAGAGACCCAGTACTTC. As protein: CASRKAVQETQYF. The chain uses TRBV6-5 and TRBJ2-5; D gene ambiguous. Trimming took 8 bases from V and 2 from J, leaving 12 bases between them. This CDR3 has 13 residues. Germline CDR1 MNHEY, CDR2 SVGAGI.